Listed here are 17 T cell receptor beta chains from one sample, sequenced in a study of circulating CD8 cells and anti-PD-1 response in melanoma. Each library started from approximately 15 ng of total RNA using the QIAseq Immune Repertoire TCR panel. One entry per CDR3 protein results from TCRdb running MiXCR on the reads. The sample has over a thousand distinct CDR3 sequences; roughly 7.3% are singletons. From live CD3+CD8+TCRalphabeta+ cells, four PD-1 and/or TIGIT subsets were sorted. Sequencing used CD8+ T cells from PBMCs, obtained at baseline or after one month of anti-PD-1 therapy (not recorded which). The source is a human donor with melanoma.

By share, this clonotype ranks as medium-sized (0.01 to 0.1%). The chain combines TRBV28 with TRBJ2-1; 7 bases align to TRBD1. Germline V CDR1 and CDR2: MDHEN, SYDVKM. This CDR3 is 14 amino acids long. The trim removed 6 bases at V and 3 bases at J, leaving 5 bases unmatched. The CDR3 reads CASRPGTDYNEQFF. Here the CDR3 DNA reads TGTGCCAGCAGGCCGGGGACAGACTACAATGAGCAGTTCTTC.

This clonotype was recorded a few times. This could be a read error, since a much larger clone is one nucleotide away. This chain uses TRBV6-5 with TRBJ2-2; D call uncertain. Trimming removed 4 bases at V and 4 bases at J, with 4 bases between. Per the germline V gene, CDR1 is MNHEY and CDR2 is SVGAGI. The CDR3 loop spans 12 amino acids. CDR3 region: CASSSSTGELFF. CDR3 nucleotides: TGTGCCAGCAGTTCAAGCACCGGGGAGCTGTTTTTT.

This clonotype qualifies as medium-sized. This CDR3 is CASSSSSYNEQFF. The DNA for the CDR3 is TGTGCCAGCAGTAGCTCGTCCTACAATGAGCAGTTCTTC. The rearrangement links TRBV27 to TRBJ2-1; D remains ambiguous. Looked up from germline, CDR1 is MNHEY and CDR2 is SMNVEV (reference sequence). Trimming stripped 5 bases from V and 1 base from J, with 6 bases between. The length of the CDR3 is 13 residues.

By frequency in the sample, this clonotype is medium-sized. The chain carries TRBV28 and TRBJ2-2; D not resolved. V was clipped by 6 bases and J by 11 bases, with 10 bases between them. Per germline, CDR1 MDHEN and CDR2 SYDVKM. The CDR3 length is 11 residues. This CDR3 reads CASSPSVELFF. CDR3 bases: TGTGCCAGCAGCCCGTCGGTAGAGCTGTTTTTT. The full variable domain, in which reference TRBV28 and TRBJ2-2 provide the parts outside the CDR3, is DVKVTQSSRYLVKRTGEKVFLECVQDMDHENMFWYRQDPGLGLRLIYFSYDVKMKEKGDIPEGYSVSREKKERFSLILESASTNQTSMYLCASSPSVELFFGEGSRLTVL.

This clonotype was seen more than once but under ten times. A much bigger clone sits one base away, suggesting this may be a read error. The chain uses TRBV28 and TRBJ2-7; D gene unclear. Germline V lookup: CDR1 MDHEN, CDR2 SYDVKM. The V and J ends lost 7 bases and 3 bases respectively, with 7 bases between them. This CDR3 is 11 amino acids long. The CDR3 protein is CASNSLYEQYF. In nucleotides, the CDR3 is TGTGCCAGCAATTCCCTCTACGAGCAGTACTTC.

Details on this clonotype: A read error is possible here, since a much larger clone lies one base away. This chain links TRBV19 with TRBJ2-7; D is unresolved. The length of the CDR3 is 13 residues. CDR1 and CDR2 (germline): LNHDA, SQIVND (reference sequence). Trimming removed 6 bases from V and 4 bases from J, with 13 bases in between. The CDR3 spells CASSPRAHYEQYF. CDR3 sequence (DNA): TGTGCCAGTAGCCCCCGGGCCCATTACGAGCAGTACTTC.

This chain's CDR3 is CASALGGEVTDTQYF. The CDR3 nucleotides read TGTGCCAGCGCCCTCGGGGGGGAGGTCACAGATACGCAGTATTTT. The chain carries TRBV27 and TRBJ2-3; 8 bases align to TRBD2. This CDR3 is built from 15 residues. In germline, CDR1 is MNHEY, CDR2 SMNVEV (reference sequence). With 8 bases clipped from V and 2 bases from J, the junction kept 9 bases outside the gene matches.

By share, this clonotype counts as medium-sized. DNA for the CDR3: TGTGCCAGCACCTTAGGGGTTCTCCAGAACACCGGGGAGCTGTTTTTT. This gives the protein CASTLGVLQNTGELFF. This chain uses TRBV28 with TRBJ2-2, with D tentatively TRBD1 (5 bases). The CDR3 runs 16 residues. With 7 bases removed from V and 1 base from J, the gap between germline ends came to 16 bases. Germline V gene sequence: CDR1 MDHEN, CDR2 SYDVKM.

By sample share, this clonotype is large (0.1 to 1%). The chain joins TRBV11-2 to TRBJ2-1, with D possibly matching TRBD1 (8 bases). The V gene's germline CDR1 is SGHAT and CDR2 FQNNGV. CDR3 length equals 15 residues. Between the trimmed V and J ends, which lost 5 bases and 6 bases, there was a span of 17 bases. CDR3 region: CASSPRTGRANEQFF. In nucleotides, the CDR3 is TGTGCCAGCAGCCCCAGGACAGGGAGGGCCAATGAGCAGTTCTTC. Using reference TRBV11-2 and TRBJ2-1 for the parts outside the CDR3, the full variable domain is EAGVAQSPRYKIIEKRQSVAFWCNPISGHATLYWYQQILGQGPKLLIQFQNNGVVDDSQLPKDRFSAERLKGVDSTLKIQPAKLEDSAVYLCASSPRTGRANEQFFGPGTRLTVL.

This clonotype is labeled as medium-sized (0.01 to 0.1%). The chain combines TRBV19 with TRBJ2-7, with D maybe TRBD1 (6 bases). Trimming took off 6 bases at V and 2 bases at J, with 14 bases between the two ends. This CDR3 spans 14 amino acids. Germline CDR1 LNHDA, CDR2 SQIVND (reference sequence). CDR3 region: CASSSQGSAYEQYF. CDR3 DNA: TGTGCCAGTAGCTCGCAGGGGTCCGCCTACGAGCAGTACTTC.

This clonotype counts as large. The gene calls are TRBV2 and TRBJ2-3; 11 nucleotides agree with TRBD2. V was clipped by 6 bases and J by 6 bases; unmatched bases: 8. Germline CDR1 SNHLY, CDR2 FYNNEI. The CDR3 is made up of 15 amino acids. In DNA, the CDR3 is TGTGCCAGCAGCTCACTAGCGGGAGAAGTTGATACGCAGTATTTT. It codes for CASSSLAGEVDTQYF.

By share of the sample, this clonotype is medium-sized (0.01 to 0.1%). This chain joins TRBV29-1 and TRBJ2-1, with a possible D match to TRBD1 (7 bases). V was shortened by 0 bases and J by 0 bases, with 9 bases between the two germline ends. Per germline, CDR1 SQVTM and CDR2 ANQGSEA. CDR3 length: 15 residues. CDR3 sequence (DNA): TGCAGCGTTGAAGATCAGGGGGGCTCCTACAATGAGCAGTTCTTC. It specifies CSVEDQGGSYNEQFF.

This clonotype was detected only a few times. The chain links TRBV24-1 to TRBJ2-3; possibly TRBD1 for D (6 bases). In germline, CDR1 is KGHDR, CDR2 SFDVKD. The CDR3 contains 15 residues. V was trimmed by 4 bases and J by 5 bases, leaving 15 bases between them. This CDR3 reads CATSDLGGSGDTQYF. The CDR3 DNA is TGTGCCACCAGTGACTTAGGGGGTTCGGGAGATACGCAGTATTTT.

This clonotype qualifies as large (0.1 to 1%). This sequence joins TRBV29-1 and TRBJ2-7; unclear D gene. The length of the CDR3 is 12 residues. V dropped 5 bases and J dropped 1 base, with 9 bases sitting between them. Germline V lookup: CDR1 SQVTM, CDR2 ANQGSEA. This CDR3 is CSVLGDSYEQYF. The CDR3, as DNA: TGCAGCGTTCTGGGTGATTCCTACGAGCAGTACTTC.

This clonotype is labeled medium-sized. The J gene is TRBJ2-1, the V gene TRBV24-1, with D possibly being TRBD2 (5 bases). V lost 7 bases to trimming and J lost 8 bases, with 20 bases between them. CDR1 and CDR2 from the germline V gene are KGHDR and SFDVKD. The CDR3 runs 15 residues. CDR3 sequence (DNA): TGTGCCACCAGAGAAGAAGGAGGAGGATACGATGAGCAGTTCTTC. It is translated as CATREEGGGYDEQFF.

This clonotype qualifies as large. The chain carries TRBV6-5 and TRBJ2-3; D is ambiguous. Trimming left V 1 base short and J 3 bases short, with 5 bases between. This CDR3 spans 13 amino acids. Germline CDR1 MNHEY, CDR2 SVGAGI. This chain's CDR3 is CASSYYLTDTQYF. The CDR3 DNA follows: TGTGCCAGCAGTTACTATTTGACAGATACGCAGTATTTT.

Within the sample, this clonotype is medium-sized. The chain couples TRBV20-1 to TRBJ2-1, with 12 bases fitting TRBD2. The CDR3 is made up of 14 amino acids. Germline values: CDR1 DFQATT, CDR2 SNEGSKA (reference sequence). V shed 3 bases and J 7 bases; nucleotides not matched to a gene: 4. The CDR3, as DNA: TGCAGTGCTAGCGGTACTAGCGGGGGGAATGAGCAGTTCTTC. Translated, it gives CSASGTSGGNEQFF.